The rows below give T cell receptor beta chains drawn from one sample of a study of cytomegalovirus exposure and HLA in healthy donors. Sequencing used immunoSEQ multiplex PCR; TCRdb keeps in-frame clones, though not all of them. Here the sample spans 150,000 to 200,000 clones, less than 90% being singletons. Source material: PBMCs. All receptors come from a woman aged 18 to 35 in good health and CMV-seronegative. Both conserved end residues are part of each CDR3. Each record gives: D gene, clone size, V gene, J gene, CDR3 protein, CDR3 DNA. The D gene is left open where the match is weak. For some rows the clone size is stated as once, few or many, or as a class when expanded; others skip it.

-	once	TRBV28	TRBJ1-2	CASRQGVPHGYTF	TGTGCCAGCAGACAGGGAGTGCCTCACGGCTACACCTTC
TRBD1	-	TRBV30	TRBJ1-5	CAWSAGTGGDSNQPQHF	TGTGCCTGGAGTGCCGGCACAGGGGGTGATAGCAATCAGCCCCAGCATTTT
TRBD2	-	TRBV28	TRBJ2-1	CASSLAGGGDEQFF	TGTGCCAGCAGTTTAGCGGGAGGGGGGGATGAGCAGTTCTTC
TRBD1	-	TRBV7-9	TRBJ2-7	CASSRQGLGAYEQYF	TGTGCCAGCAGCCGACAGGGCTTGGGGGCCTACGAGCAGTACTTC
TRBD1	-	TRBV28	TRBJ1-5	CASSSGQGGVNQPQHF	TGTGCCAGCAGTTCGGGACAGGGCGGTGTTAATCAGCCCCAGCATTTT
TRBD2	-	TRBV9	TRBJ2-1	CASSVGLAPHVEQFF	TGTGCCAGCAGCGTAGGACTAGCGCCCCATGTTGAGCAGTTCTTC
TRBD1	-	TRBV5-1	TRBJ2-5	CASSSPGQQETQYF	TGCGCCAGCAGCTCACCGGGACAGCAAGAGACCCAGTACTTC
TRBD1	-	TRBV6-4	TRBJ1-1	CASNQTGETMNTEAFF	TGTGCCAGCAACCAGACAGGGGAGACTATGAACACTGAAGCTTTCTTT
TRBD1	-	TRBV6-6	TRBJ2-5	CASSYLQGDGEQYF	TGTGCCAGCAGTTACCTGCAGGGGGATGGGGAGCAGTACTTC
-	-	TRBV19	TRBJ2-1	CASSSQGFNEQFF	TGTGCCAGTAGTAGTCAGGGGTTCAATGAGCAGTTCTTC
-	-	TRBV28	TRBJ1-6	CASRRRGNSPLHF	TGTGCCTCCCGGCGCCGGGGGAATTCACCCCTCCACTTT
-	-	TRBV27	TRBJ2-1	CASSSPIHTGTEQFF	TGTGCCAGCAGTTCACCCATTCATACAGGGACAGAGCAGTTCTTC
TRBD2	-	TRBV5-3	TRBJ2-3	CARSSPSGEGTDTQYF	TGTGCCAGAAGCTCGCCGAGCGGGGAAGGCACAGATACGCAGTATTTT
-	-	TRBV6-1	TRBJ1-3	CACKYGPTGNTIYF	TGTGCCTGCAAGTATGGGCCGACTGGAAACACCATATATTTT
-	-	TRBV19	TRBJ1-2	CASTPGDYGYTF	TGTGCCAGTACGCCAGGGGACTATGGCTACACCTTC
TRBD2	-	TRBV27	TRBJ2-1	CASSFLLAGGPDFYNEQFF	TGTGCCAGCAGTTTTTTACTAGCGGGGGGGCCGGACTTCTACAATGAGCAGTTCTTC